These 25 T cell receptor beta chains were sequenced from one sample in a study of cytomegalovirus exposure and HLA in healthy donors. A multiplex PCR was run with 60 Vbeta primers and 13 Jbeta primers. The table came from immunoSEQ multiplex PCR; TCRdb's copy has only in-frame clones and leaves some out. Among about 180,000 clones listed, about 85% were seen once. Sequenced sample: PBMCs. These TCRs come from a boy aged 2 to 10 in good health and CMV-seronegative.

This sequence joins TRBV21-1 and TRBJ2-7; the table's D gene call, TRBD2, was not cross checked with the DNA. TRBV21-1 is a recognized pseudogene. CDR3 length equals 11 residues. The CDR3: CASSCEGQQYF. The CDR3 coding sequence is TGTGCCAGCAGCTGTGAGGGTCAGCAGTACTTC.

V usage is TRBV5-6 and J usage is TRBJ2-7; 7 bases match TRBD1. CDR3 size: 16 residues. The V and J ends lost 4 bases and 7 bases, in that order; junction bases with no gene match: 17. From germline, CDR1 is SGHDT and CDR2 YYEEEE. The CDR3, as DNA: TGTGCCAGCAGCCGTGCCCGGGGACAGTTATGGTTTGAGCAGTACTTC. It encodes CASSRARGQLWFEQYF.

The chain combines TRBV5-1 with TRBJ2-6; TRBD1 is a possible D gene (6 bases). The CDR3 sequence is 17 residues long. V was trimmed by 4 bases and J by 0 bases, leaving 14 bases between them. Looked up from germline, CDR1 is SGHRS and CDR2 is YFSETQ. The CDR3 DNA reads TGCGCCAGCAGCGGACCGGGACACAACTCTGGGGCCAACGTCCTGACTTTC. Its protein product is CASSGPGHNSGANVLTF.

This clone was counted between two and nine times. This rearrangement joins TRBV11-2 to TRBJ2-2; D is uncertain. The CDR3 totals 14 residues. V was pared by 3 bases and J by 1 base, with 6 bases between. Germline values: CDR1 SGHAT, CDR2 FQNNGV. The CDR3 DNA is TGTGCCAGCAGCTTCCCGGGGAACACCGGGGAGCTGTTTTTT. Translating gives CASSFPGNTGELFF.

V and J are TRBV6-4 and TRBJ2-3; D remains unclear. The CDR3 is 13 amino acids. Deletions cut 4 bases from V and 0 bases from J, with 5 bases between. Germline assignment: CDR1 MRHNA and CDR2 SNTAGT. The CDR3: CASSVASTDTQYF. Written as DNA, the CDR3 is TGTGCCAGCAGTGTTGCGAGCACAGATACGCAGTATTTT.

The chain employs TRBV25-1 and TRBJ1-2, with D possibly being TRBD1 (5 bases). The CDR3 extends over 12 amino acids. The germline gives CDR1 MGHDK, CDR2 SYGVNS. V lost 7 bases to trimming and J lost 6 bases, with 12 bases between them. The CDR3 DNA is TGTGCCAGCACCGGGGGGTTCAATGGCTACACCTTC. Its translation is CASTGGFNGYTF.

The chain recombines TRBV4-1 with TRBJ2-1; D perhaps matches TRBD2 (6 bases). V dropped 0 bases and J dropped 6 bases, with 15 bases sitting between them. Germline V gene data show CDR1 as MGHRA and CDR2 as YSYEKL. There are 16 residues in the CDR3. The CDR3 bases are TGCGCCAGCAGCCAAGATACCACGGGAGATGTCAATGAGCAGTTCTTC. Its translation: CASSQDTTGDVNEQFF.

Here the CDR3 DNA reads TGTGCCAGCAGTCCCTACCGGGACAGATCCCTTCAAGAGACCCAGTACTTC. It translates to CASSPYRDRSLQETQYF. The J gene is TRBJ2-5, the V gene TRBV28; 7 bases are shared with TRBD1. V dropped 5 bases and J dropped 2; count of bases not matched to a gene: 14. This CDR3 is built from 17 residues. Germline loops: CDR1 MDHEN, CDR2 SYDVKM.

This clone has only one observation. V usage is TRBV10-2 and J usage is TRBJ2-7; 8 nucleotides match TRBD2. The germline V gene has CDR1 WSHSY and CDR2 SAAADI. V dropped 4 bases and J dropped 6; count of bases not matched to a gene: 5. There are 13 residues in the CDR3. The CDR3 reads CASSASGSVEQYF. CDR3 coding DNA: TGCGCCAGCAGTGCCAGCGGGAGCGTCGAGCAGTACTTC.

The CDR3: CASSERGGNYGYTF. The CDR3 DNA reads as TGTGCCAGTAGTGAGCGGGGGGGAAACTATGGCTACACCTTC. V is TRBV19 and J is TRBJ1-2; tentative D call: TRBD1 (5 bases). Between the trimmed V and J ends, which lost 5 bases and 2 bases, there was a span of 12 bases. CDR3 length: 14 residues. Germline-derived CDR1 and CDR2 are LNHDA and SQIVND (reference sequence).

The chain couples TRBV11-2 to TRBJ2-3; TRBD1 matches at 7 bases. The J segment lost 0 bases and the V segment lost 5 bases, leaving 17 bases of the junction unmatched. CDR1 is SGHAT and CDR2 is FQNNGV in the germline V gene. The CDR3 totals 19 residues. The CDR3: CASSPTLPGQSKSTDTQYF. Here the CDR3 DNA reads TGTGCCAGCAGCCCCACACTACCGGGACAGAGTAAAAGCACAGATACGCAGTATTTT.

The V gene is TRBV18, the J gene TRBJ2-1; 10 bases agree with TRBD2. The germline CDR1 and CDR2 sequences are KGHSH and LQKENI. This CDR3 has 17 residues. Trimming removed 3 bases from V and 10 bases from J; junction bases left unmatched: 15. The CDR3 region is CASSPRREREGLREQFF. The CDR3 DNA reads TGTGCCAGCTCACCGAGACGCGAGCGGGAGGGCCTTAGGGAGCAGTTCTTC.

This sequence joins TRBV14 and TRBJ2-1; D possibly corresponds to TRBD2 (6 bases). This CDR3 contains 14 residues. Germline CDR1 and CDR2: SGHDN and FVKESK. V lost 2 bases and J 9 bases, leaving 14 bases between the germline ends. The CDR3 spells CASSQMVGGREQFF. The DNA for the CDR3 is TGTGCCAGCAGCCAAATGGTGGGGGGACGTGAGCAGTTCTTC.

The chain recombines TRBV18 with TRBJ2-1, with a weak D call TRBD2 (5 bases). Between the trimmed V and J ends, which lost 6 bases and 5 bases, there was a span of 23 bases. Germline V gene data show CDR1 as KGHSH and CDR2 as LQKENI. CDR3 length: 17 amino acids. The CDR3 DNA reads TGTGCCAGCTCCCCGCCACGGCCTGGACTCCTCAACAATGAGCAGTTCTTC. Residues: CASSPPRPGLLNNEQFF.

The chain joins TRBV4-1 to TRBJ1-5; D not resolved. Germline V gene lookup returns CDR1 MGHRA and CDR2 YSYEKL. The CDR3 runs to 16 residues. Trimming stripped 8 bases from V and 2 bases from J, with 19 bases between. CDR3 in DNA: TGCGCCAGCTCCCAAAAAGGGTCAGCGGGCAATCAGCCCCAGCATTTT. It translates to CASSQKGSAGNQPQHF.

This chain joins TRBV6-5 and TRBJ1-5, with unresolved D. Trimming stripped 5 bases from V and 6 bases from J, with 14 bases between. Per the germline V gene, CDR1 is MNHEY and CDR2 is SVGAGI. The CDR3 spans 14 residues. The CDR3 DNA follows: TGTGCCAGCAGTCCAACGGTGGGAGGTCAGCCCCAGCATTTT. Translated: CASSPTVGGQPQHF.

Comments on this clone: Other nucleotide sequences in the sample specify the same CDR3. The rearrangement links TRBV30 to TRBJ2-5; TRBD2 might be the D (6 bases). In germline, CDR1 is GTSNPN, CDR2 SVGIG (reference sequence). With 2 bases removed from V and 0 bases from J, the gap between germline ends came to 13 bases. The CDR3 sequence is 15 residues long. The CDR3 sequence is CAWSLGGGYQETQYF. The CDR3 DNA follows: TGTGCCTGGAGTTTAGGTGGGGGGTACCAAGAGACCCAGTACTTC. Combining the CDR3 with reference TRBV30 and TRBJ2-5 gives the whole variable domain SQTIHQWPATLVQPVGSPLSLECTVEGTSNPNLYWYRQAAGRGLQLLFYSVGIGQISSEVPQNLSASRPQDRQFILSSKKLLLSDSGFYLCAWSLGGGYQETQYFGPGTRLLVL.

The chain joins TRBV7-9 to TRBJ2-7; 7 bases fit TRBD1. Germline V gene lookup returns CDR1 SEHNR and CDR2 FQNEAQ (reference sequence). The CDR3 length is 13 residues. The CDR3 region has the DNA TGTTCCAGCAGCTCACCGACAGGGAGCGAGCAGTACGTC. This gives the protein CSSSSPTGSEQYV.

The chain uses TRBV29-1 and TRBJ2-5, with 8 bases matching TRBD1. Germline V CDR1 and CDR2: SQVTM, ANQGSEA. V lost 7 bases to trimming and J lost 11 bases; unmatched junction nucleotides: 12. The CDR3 has 12 amino acids. DNA for the CDR3: TGCAGCGCCGGACAGGGCAGGGGGGAGCAGTACTTC. It translates to CSAGQGRGEQYF.

The chain joins TRBV10-3 to TRBJ2-1; D is unclear. In germline, CDR1 is ENHRY, CDR2 SYGVKD. With 7 bases removed from V and 9 bases from J, the gap between germline ends came to 19 bases. This CDR3 is 14 amino acids long. The CDR3 DNA is TGTGCCATCAATCCACCTCTAGTAACTGCTGAGCAGTTCTTC. Its protein product is CAINPPLVTAEQFF.

This sequence joins TRBV15 and TRBJ1-2; 10 bases fit TRBD1. CDR1 LNHNV and CDR2 YYDKDF come from the germline V gene (reference sequence). V gave up 5 bases and J gave up 4 bases; unmatched junction bases: 4. This CDR3 region has 14 residues. The CDR3 protein is CATSVGTGVYGYTF. The CDR3 bases are TGTGCCACCAGCGTAGGGACAGGGGTCTATGGCTACACCTTC.

This chain joins TRBV2 and TRBJ1-4; D not certain. The length of the CDR3 is 17 residues. From germline, CDR1 is SNHLY and CDR2 FYNNEI. The V end lost 5 bases, the J end lost 4 bases, and 20 bases lay between the germline ends. CDR3 loop: CASSPWAADQFNEKLFF. In DNA, the CDR3 is TGTGCCAGCAGTCCGTGGGCAGCGGATCAGTTTAATGAAAAACTGTTTTTT.

The chain recombines TRBV6-1 with TRBJ1-5, with TRBD1 as a possible D gene (5 bases). The germline V gene encodes CDR1 MNHNS and CDR2 SASEGT. The CDR3 runs 16 residues. The V end was cut by 3 bases, the J end by 1 base, with 13 bases between. Here the CDR3 DNA reads TGTGCCAGCAGTGAGGTGGGGACTTGGAGCAATCAGCCCCAGCATTTT. Amino acids: CASSEVGTWSNQPQHF.

The chain carries TRBV28 and TRBJ2-7, with a weak D call TRBD1 (5 bases). The germline CDR1 and CDR2 sequences are MDHEN and SYDVKM. The CDR3 is 13 residues long. V was trimmed by 0 bases and J by 3 bases, leaving 6 bases between them. The CDR3 is CASSLWDNYEQYF. The CDR3 DNA is TGTGCCAGCAGTTTATGGGACAACTACGAGCAGTACTTC. Together with reference TRBV28 and TRBJ2-7, the CDR3 gives the full variable domain: DVKVTQSSRYLVKRTGEKVFLECVQDMDHENMFWYRQDPGLGLRLIYFSYDVKMKEKGDIPEGYSVSREKKERFSLILESASTNQTSMYLCASSLWDNYEQYFGPGTRLTVT.

V usage is TRBV5-6 and J usage is TRBJ1-2, with D tentatively TRBD1 (5 bases). This CDR3 is 15 amino acids long. V was shortened by 2 bases and J by 2 bases, with 13 bases between the two germline ends. The V gene's germline CDR1 is SGHDT and CDR2 YYEEEE. CDR3 DNA: TGTGCCAGCAGCTTTGGGGCACCCGAGAACTATGGCTACACCTTC. This codes for CASSFGAPENYGYTF.